This T cell receptor (beta chain) was observed in a study of cytomegalovirus exposure and HLA in healthy donors. Study-wide context: From HLA-typed donors, an early data release held around 80 million unique TCRs. Study-wide results and caveats: The classifier, whose performance was assessed in both the original and validation cohorts, reportedly diagnosed cytomegalovirus status with high specificity and sensitivity.

On this clone itself: As yet, its antigen is unknown.

Primers for the PCR totalled 60 Vbeta and 13 Jbeta. TCRdb's table, derived via immunoSEQ multiplex PCR, lists solely in-frame clones and lacks some. This table holds around 45,000 clones. CDR1 and CDR2 (germline): SGHDT, YYEEEE. The V and J ends lost 3 bases and 5 bases respectively, with 15 bases between them. The CDR3 is 14 amino acids. Specimen: PBMCs. This clonotype was obtained from a male donor in good health and CMV-seronegative. The chain joins TRBV5-6 to TRBJ2-7; TRBD2 is a possible D gene (5 bases). Here the CDR3 DNA reads TGTGCCAGCAGCTCTATTGGACTGAAAAACGAGCAGTACTTC. This gives the protein CASSSIGLKNEQYF.